This TCR beta chain originates from a study of blood T cell repertoires in COVID-19. Study summary: Researchers got acute and convalescent COVID-19 samples from the United States, Italy and Spain. PBMCs, B-cell-depleted T cells, or T cells provided the cDNA or gDNA that made up the material.

Under the authors' procedure: Estimated nucleated cell counts came from reference gene primer amplification. Produced via immunoSEQ multiplex PCR; TCRdb's table is partial and in-frame only. That table gives V, J and clone size, and the DNA gave D and trimming. The table shows 95,000 to 100,000 clones, with around four fifths occurring only once. Deletions cut 2 bases from V and 2 bases from J, with 12 bases between. The CDR3 is made up of 16 amino acids. The germline V gene has CDR1 KGHSH and CDR2 LQKENI. This clonotype originated in a man between 65 and 80 years old with acute or convalescent COVID-19. The V gene is TRBV18, the J gene TRBJ2-2, with D maybe TRBD2 (6 bases). Sequences were obtained from peripheral blood. The CDR3 here is CASSPSGGYNTGELFF. The DNA of the CDR3 is TGTGCCAGCTCACCATCCGGGGGTTACAACACCGGGGAGCTGTTTTTT.